Each of the 14 T cell receptor beta chains below was sequenced from the same sample in a study of cytomegalovirus exposure and HLA in healthy donors. Use of 60 Vbeta and 13 Jbeta primers characterized the PCR. The protocol was immunoSEQ multiplex PCR, while the TCRdb copy is restricted to in-frame clones and leaves out a portion. The sample lists around 190,000 clones; 79% were seen once. Material: PBMCs. The receptors were sampled from a woman aged 18 to 35 in good health and CMV-seronegative.

This clone was counted between two and nine times. The chain joins TRBV6-1 to TRBJ1-1; tentative D call: TRBD1 (6 bases). With 8 bases removed from V and 1 base from J, the gap between germline ends came to 11 bases. Germline CDR1 and CDR2: MNHNS and SASEGT. The CDR3 is made up of 13 amino acids. The CDR3 DNA is TGTGCCAGCGGTACAGGGAAGAACACTGAAGCTTTCTTT. Amino acid sequence: CASGTGKNTEAFF.

The CDR3 here is CASSRGGSPYEQYF. CDR3 DNA: TGTGCCAGCAGTCGAGGAGGGTCTCCCTACGAGCAGTACTTC. The chain joins TRBV28 to TRBJ2-7, with D perhaps TRBD2 (6 bases). The V and J ends lost 5 bases and 2 bases respectively, with 13 bases between them. This CDR3 is built from 14 residues. The germline V gene encodes CDR1 MDHEN and CDR2 SYDVKM.

The chain carries TRBV9 and TRBJ2-7, with no clear D. Germline-derived CDR1 and CDR2 are SGDLS and YYNGEE. The V gene lost 4 bases and the J gene lost 3 bases, with 5 bases spanning the gap. The CDR3 sequence is 11 residues long. The chain's CDR3 is CASSRDYEQYF. CDR3 DNA: TGTGCCAGCAGCCGAGACTACGAGCAGTACTTC.

This clone came up once. The chain links TRBV6-1 to TRBJ2-7, with 9 bases matching TRBD1. The junction had 7 bases not matched to a gene; V was cut back by 6 bases and J by 4 bases. Per germline, CDR1 MNHNS and CDR2 SASEGT. CDR3 length: 14 amino acids. CDR3 DNA sequence: TGTGCCAGCAGAAAGGGACAGGGCTTGTACGAGCAGTACTTC. As protein: CASRKGQGLYEQYF.

The chain uses TRBV7-8 and TRBJ2-4; 7 nucleotides agree with TRBD2. The V gene's germline CDR1 is SGHVS and CDR2 FQNEAQ. Trimming took 4 bases from V and 0 from J; bases not matched to a gene: 9. The CDR3 is made up of 17 amino acids. CDR3 residues: CASSSPASGIAKNIQYF. The CDR3 coding sequence is TGTGCCAGCAGCTCCCCGGCGAGCGGGATAGCCAAAAACATTCAGTACTTC.

The chain combines TRBV5-6 with TRBJ2-2; 11 positions match TRBD2. This CDR3 is built from 14 residues. V trimming: 4 bases; J trimming: 6 bases; junction bases outside the gene matches: 2. Germline assignment: CDR1 SGHDT and CDR2 YYEEEE. CDR3 DNA sequence: TGTGCCAGCAGCCCTAGCGGGAGGCCCGGGGAGCTGTTTTTT. Translating gives CASSPSGRPGELFF.

This clone has only a few counts. The V call is TRBV19, the J call TRBJ1-5; D uncertain. Germline V gives CDR1 LNHDA, CDR2 SQIVND (reference sequence). This CDR3 region has 14 residues. With 6 bases removed from V and 1 base from J, the gap between germline ends came to 10 bases. The CDR3 here is CASRPGGSNQPQHF. As DNA, the CDR3 is TGTGCCAGTAGGCCGGGAGGGAGCAATCAGCCCCAGCATTTT.

This sequence joins TRBV5-5 and TRBJ1-1; tentative D call: TRBD1 (5 bases). Germline V gives CDR1 SGHKS, CDR2 YYEKEE (reference sequence). Trimming stripped 1 base from V and 4 bases from J, with 11 bases between. This CDR3 has 14 amino acids. CDR3 region: CASSLQGGVTEAFF. The CDR3 region has the DNA TGTGCCAGCAGCTTGCAGGGAGGTGTCACTGAAGCTTTCTTT.

About this clone: The same CDR3 also results from other DNA sequences found in this sample. The J gene is TRBJ1-1, the V gene TRBV5-1, with D possibly TRBD1 on 6 matching bases. Trimming cost V 4 bases and J 2 bases, with 12 bases left between them. The CDR3 runs to 14 residues. CDR1 is SGHRS and CDR2 is YFSETQ in the germline V gene. CDR3 coding DNA: TGCGCCAGCAGCACAGGGACACTAAACACTGAAGCTTTCTTT. It yields the protein CASSTGTLNTEAFF.

There are a few counts of this clone. The genes are TRBV15 and TRBJ1-5; possibly TRBD1 for D (6 bases). Germline CDR1 is LNHNV and CDR2 is YYDKDF (reference sequence). The CDR3 contains 15 residues. Trimming took off 0 bases at V and 7 bases at J, with 13 bases between the two ends. The CDR3 sequence is CATSRDDSGGQPQHF. The DNA for the CDR3 is TGTGCCACCAGCAGAGATGATAGTGGGGGCCAGCCCCAGCATTTT.

The chain joins TRBV28 to TRBJ2-1; maybe TRBD1 (5 bases). The CDR3 contains 14 residues. With 6 bases removed from V and 3 bases from J, the gap between germline ends came to 12 bases. CDR1 MDHEN and CDR2 SYDVKM come from the germline V gene. The CDR3 sequence is CASRKQVDYNEQFF. The DNA for the CDR3 is TGTGCCAGCAGGAAACAGGTTGACTACAATGAGCAGTTCTTC.

The rearrangement uses TRBV4-3 and TRBJ2-5, with 13 bases aligning to TRBD2. After removal of 3 bases from V and 0 bases from J, the junction contained 1 base not matched to a gene. The CDR3 extends over 16 amino acids. CDR1 and CDR2 from the germline V gene are LGHNA and YSLEER. CDR3 sequence reads: CASSHGLAGDQETQYF. CDR3 DNA sequence: TGCGCCAGCAGCCACGGACTAGCGGGGGACCAAGAGACCCAGTACTTC.

This chain uses TRBV5-6 with TRBJ1-2; 7 bases map to TRBD1. The CDR3 contains 13 residues. V was pared by 2 bases and J by 4 bases, with 2 bases of the junction left unmatched. Germline V gene data show CDR1 as SGHDT and CDR2 as YYEEEE. The CDR3 is CASSLQGIYGYTF. The CDR3 DNA follows: TGTGCCAGCAGCTTACAGGGGATCTATGGCTACACCTTC. Complete variable domain (other parts from reference TRBV5-6 and TRBJ1-2): DAGVTQSPTHLIKTRGQQVTLRCSPKSGHDTVSWYQQALGQGPQFIFQYYEEEERQRGNFPDRFSGHQFPNYSSELNVNALLLGDSALYLCASSLQGIYGYTFGSGTRLTVV.

The chain joins TRBV7-6 to TRBJ1-6, with D perhaps TRBD1 (6 bases). Germline lookup yields CDR1 SGHVS and CDR2 FNYEAQ. V lost 1 base, J lost 8 bases, and 12 bases lay in between. The CDR3 has 15 residues. CDR3 in DNA: TGTGCCAGCAGCTTAGATCGACAGGAACATTCACCCCTCCACTTT. It encodes CASSLDRQEHSPLHF.